This TCR beta chain was recorded in a study of T-cell reconstitution after alpha-beta-depleted transplantation in children. Unique molecular identifiers were incorporated during preparation of the TCRbeta library. TCRdb reprocessed the PCR reads with MiXCR, giving one entry per CDR3 protein. The sample lists around 500,000 distinct CDR3 sequences; about 21% were seen once. CDR1 is WSHSY, CDR2 SAAADI, per germline. CDR3 length: 13 residues. The ends were cut back, 8 bases at V and 1 base at J, with 9 bases in the middle. V gene TRBV10-2 combines with J gene TRBJ2-1; D remains ambiguous. Sequencing used PBMCs, mostly from graft donor cells, obtained 360 days after TCRalphabeta/CD19-depleted stem cell transplant. The sequence came from a boy in the first two years of life who had a stem cell transplant for acute myeloid leukemia, so the T cells may come from the graft donor. The CDR3 loop is CASGGGSYNEQFF. The CDR3, as DNA: TGCGCCAGCGGCGGTGGTTCCTACAATGAGCAGTTCTTC.